Following are 32 T cell receptor beta chains from one sample sequenced in a study of response to subunit inactivated influenza vaccine. MiXCR was run by TCRdb on the RT-PCR reads, yielding one entry per CDR3 protein. The table lists around 480,000 distinct CDR3 sequences, approximately 15% of them singletons. Sequencing used CD4+ T cells sorted from PBMCs, obtained less than 30 months after vaccination. The receptors were gathered from a man between 50 and 75 years old who received an inactivated influenza vaccine.

The chain couples TRBV7-8 to TRBJ2-1, with 7 bases fitting TRBD1. CDR1 SGHVS and CDR2 FQNEAQ come from the germline V gene. This CDR3 comprises 17 residues. V was pared by 2 bases and J by 5 bases, with 12 bases of the junction left unmatched. In DNA form, the CDR3 reads TGTGCCAGCAGCTTACGGGCGGGCAGGGGGTTTGACAATGAGCAGTTCTTC. Residues: CASSLRAGRGFDNEQFF.

In its sample, this clonotype was seen a few times. The chain has TRBV20-1 and TRBJ2-7; D is unresolved. Germline CDR1 and CDR2: DFQATT and SNEGSKA (reference sequence). V gave up 3 bases and J gave up 0 bases, with 6 bases separating them. There are 12 residues in the CDR3. The CDR3 here is CSARLDSYEQYF. The CDR3 DNA sequence: TGCAGTGCTAGGCTGGACTCCTACGAGCAGTACTTC.

V and J are TRBV11-3 and TRBJ2-1; D might be TRBD1 or TRBD2, each matching 5 bases. The germline V gene encodes CDR1 SGHNT and CDR2 YENEEA. The CDR3 extends over 13 amino acids. Trimming removed 3 bases at V and 6 bases at J, with 9 bases between. CDR3 region: CASSFGARNEQFF. The CDR3 bases are TGTGCCAGCAGCTTCGGGGCCCGCAATGAGCAGTTCTTC.

This clonotype was detected a few times. The V call is TRBV7-9, the J call TRBJ2-1, with no clear D. The CDR3 covers 16 residues. CDR1 and CDR2 (germline): SEHNR, FQNEAQ (reference sequence). Between the trimmed V and J ends, which lost 5 bases and 0 bases, there was a span of 14 bases. This CDR3 is CASSPFIQSSYNEQFF. The CDR3 nucleotides are TGTGCCAGCAGCCCCTTTATTCAGAGCTCCTACAATGAGCAGTTCTTC.

The chain carries TRBV3-1 and TRBJ1-1; 7 positions agree with TRBD1. Germline assignment: CDR1 LGHDT and CDR2 YNNKEL (reference sequence). V shed 4 bases, J shed 1 base, and the junction held 6 bases outside the gene matches. The CDR3 is 15 residues long. The DNA for the CDR3 is TGTGCCAGCAGCCCGGGACAGAGGAAGAACACTGAAGCTTTCTTT. This encodes CASSPGQRKNTEAFF.

Only a few counts were recorded for this clonotype. V and J are TRBV4-3 and TRBJ1-1; 8 bases map to TRBD1. V lost 4 bases to trimming and J lost 5 bases; unmatched junction nucleotides: 9. Germline CDR1 reads LGHNA; CDR2 reads YSLEER. The CDR3 sequence is 15 residues long. DNA of the CDR3: TGCGCCAGCAGCCGTGTCAGGGGGCGAGGTACTGAAGCTTTCTTT. Residues: CASSRVRGRGTEAFF.

The chain has TRBV4-1 and TRBJ1-2; TRBD1 matches 7 bases. The CDR3 runs 16 residues. Unmatched junction bases numbered 9, after V lost 3 bases and J lost 2 bases. Germline CDR1 reads MGHRA; CDR2 reads YSYEKL. The CDR3 reads CASSHAPGTENYGYTF. The CDR3 DNA reads TGCGCCAGCAGCCATGCCCCCGGGACAGAGAACTATGGCTACACCTTC.

The chain uses TRBV5-1 and TRBJ2-7; 8 bases map to TRBD2. The V gene end was trimmed by 0 bases and the J gene end by 4 bases; junction bases not matched to a gene: 12. Looked up from germline, CDR1 is SGHRS and CDR2 is YFSETQ. The CDR3 contains 17 residues. As DNA, the CDR3 is TGCGCCAGCAGCTTGGCCTTTCCCCAGCGGGGGCTTTACGAGCAGTACTTC. Its translation is CASSLAFPQRGLYEQYF.

V and J are TRBV24-1 and TRBJ1-5; TRBD1 aligns across 11 bases. This CDR3 has 17 amino acids. Trimming took 3 bases from V and 7 from J; bases not matched to a gene: 10. CDR1 is KGHDR and CDR2 is SFDVKD in the germline V gene. The CDR3 loop reads CATSDTQGQGAGQPQHF. The CDR3 DNA sequence: TGTGCCACCAGTGATACCCAAGGACAGGGGGCAGGACAGCCCCAGCATTTT.

This clonotype was observed many times. A much larger clone sits a single nucleotide away, making a read error possible. The chain couples TRBV5-8 to TRBJ2-5; D gene unclear. The CDR3 totals 13 residues. The V end was cut by 2 bases, the J end by 5 bases, with 10 bases between. Germline CDR1 reads SGHTS; CDR2 reads YDEGEE. The CDR3 reads CASSFGQYETQYF. The CDR3 bases are TGTGCCAGCAGCTTCGGGCAGTACGAGACCCAGTACTTC. The full variable domain, completed using reference TRBV5-8 and TRBJ2-5, is EAGVTQSPTHLIKTRGQQATLRCSPISGHTSVYWYQQALGLGLQFLLWYDEGEERNRGNFPPRFSGRQFPNYSSELNVNALELEDSALYLCASSFGQYETQYFGPGTRLLVL.

The chain is built from TRBV9 and TRBJ2-5, with TRBD2 matching 8 bases. CDR1 and CDR2 from the germline V gene are SGDLS and YYNGEE. Trimming at V came to 4 bases and at J to 5 bases, leaving 10 bases not matched to a gene. The length of the CDR3 is 15 residues. The CDR3, as DNA: TGTGCCAGCAGCTCAGGACTAGCAGGGGTGGAGACCCAGTACTTC. Its translation is CASSSGLAGVETQYF. Looking up the rest from reference TRBV9 and TRBJ2-5 gives the full variable domain: DSGVTQTPKHLITATGQRVTLRCSPRSGDLSVYWYQQSLDQGLQFLIQYYNGEERAKGNILERFSAQQFPDLHSELNLSSLELGDSALYFCASSSGLAGVETQYFGPGTRLLVL.

The chain has TRBV18 and TRBJ1-3, with unresolved D. V lost 1 base and J 0 bases, leaving 7 bases between the germline ends. The germline V gene has CDR1 KGHSH and CDR2 LQKENI. The CDR3 loop spans 15 amino acids. CDR3 protein: CASSPRSNSGNTIYF. In DNA form, the CDR3 reads TGTGCCAGCTCACCACGGTCAAACTCTGGAAACACCATATATTTT.

A few counts support this clonotype. V is TRBV5-1 and J is TRBJ1-6, with 9 bases that match TRBD1. Unmatched junction bases numbered 5, after V lost 0 bases and J lost 1 base. Germline V gene data show CDR1 as SGHRS and CDR2 as YFSETQ. The CDR3 spans 18 residues. DNA for the CDR3: TGCGCCAGCAGCTTGGACAGGGGGCCGAGGTCCTATAATTCACCCCTCCACTTT. Amino acids: CASSLDRGPRSYNSPLHF.

This clonotype has at least ten counts. This chain connects TRBV4-2 to TRBJ1-3, with D maybe TRBD1 (5 bases). The ends were cut back, 0 bases at V and 0 bases at J, with 15 bases in the middle. This CDR3 comprises 18 residues. Germline V CDR1 and CDR2: LGHNA, YNFKEQ. The CDR3 DNA sequence: TGTGCCAGCAGCCAAGAAAGGGGAAGCGGCTTCTCTGGAAACACCATATATTTT. This sequence encodes CASSQERGSGFSGNTIYF.

This chain connects TRBV20-1 to TRBJ1-1; unclear D gene. The ends were cut back, 6 bases at V and 2 bases at J, with 4 bases in the middle. The CDR3 has 10 amino acids. The germline V gene has CDR1 DFQATT and CDR2 SNEGSKA (reference sequence). The CDR3 nucleotides are TGCAGTGCGAGAAACACTGAAGCTTTCTTT. Translated, it gives CSARNTEAFF.

This clonotype has more than one count but fewer than ten. V gene TRBV7-9 combines with J gene TRBJ2-5, with D perhaps being TRBD1 or TRBD2 (6 bases each). From germline, CDR1 is SEHNR and CDR2 FQNEAQ (reference sequence). This CDR3 spans 13 amino acids. Trimming removed 7 bases from V and 4 bases from J, with 13 bases in between. The CDR3 region is CASTVGGLETQYF. The CDR3 DNA reads TGTGCCAGCACCGTAGGGGGGTTAGAGACCCAGTACTTC.

This clonotype was seen ten or more times. V gene TRBV29-1 combines with J gene TRBJ2-2; TRBD2 aligns across 9 bases. The CDR3 has 15 amino acids. Germline CDR1 and CDR2: SQVTM and ANQGSEA. V was clipped by 1 base and J by 3 bases; unmatched bases: 3. The CDR3 DNA reads TGCAGCGTTGAAGGGGCGGGAGGGCACACCGGGGAGCTGTTTTTT. Amino acids: CSVEGAGGHTGELFF.

V and J are TRBV5-1 and TRBJ2-3; a weak D match, TRBD2 (6 bases). V was shortened by 1 base and J by 0 bases, with 15 bases between the two germline ends. This CDR3 comprises 17 residues. Germline V gene sequence: CDR1 SGHRS, CDR2 YFSETQ. The CDR3 coding sequence is TGCGCCAGCAGCTTGTCTGCCGGGGGAGTTAGCACAGATACGCAGTATTTT. Amino acid sequence: CASSLSAGGVSTDTQYF. The complete variable domain, with remaining parts taken from reference TRBV5-1 and TRBJ2-3, reads KAGVTQTPRYLIKTRGQQVTLSCSPISGHRSVSWYQQTPGQGLQFLFEYFSETQRNKGNFPGRFSGRQFSNSRSEMNVSTLELGDSALYLCASSLSAGGVSTDTQYFGPGTRLTVL.

This clonotype has ten or more counts. This rearrangement joins TRBV10-3 to TRBJ2-5; no firm D call. CDR1 is ENHRY, CDR2 SYGVKD, per germline. The CDR3 covers 14 residues. V lost 3 bases and J lost 2, with 10 bases in between. For the CDR3, the DNA is TGTGCCATCAGTGAAGGTCCGGGTCAAGAGACCCAGTACTTC. Translation: CAISEGPGQETQYF.

This clonotype was detected only a few times. This chain uses TRBV5-1 with TRBJ2-3, with TRBD1 as a possible D gene (6 bases). CDR1 is SGHRS, CDR2 YFSETQ, per germline. Trimming removed 0 bases from V and 1 base from J, with 9 bases in between. The CDR3 is made up of 15 amino acids. The CDR3 DNA sequence: TGCGCCAGCAGCTTGGGACAGGAGCGCACAGATACGCAGTATTTT. Translated, it gives CASSLGQERTDTQYF.

This clonotype came up a few times. The rearrangement links TRBV2 to TRBJ1-2; D remains unclear. Trimming cost V 7 bases and J 0 bases, with 15 bases left between them. The CDR3 covers 15 residues. Germline CDR1 SNHLY, CDR2 FYNNEI. CDR3 loop: CASNKGPLANYGYTF. CDR3 bases: TGTGCCAGCAACAAGGGTCCCTTAGCTAACTATGGCTACACCTTC. Full variable domain (rest looked up from reference TRBV2 and TRBJ1-2): EPEVTQTPSHQVTQMGQEVILRCVPISNHLYFYWYRQILGQKVEFLVSFYNNEISEKSEIFDDQFSVERPDGSNFTLKIRSTKLEDSAMYFCASNKGPLANYGYTFGSGTRLTVV.

The CDR3 sequence: CASRPGQDEQYF. As DNA, the CDR3 is TGTGCCAGCAGACCCGGACAGGACGAGCAGTACTTC. The V gene is TRBV6-6, the J gene TRBJ2-7, with 7 bases lining up with TRBD1. Unmatched junction bases numbered 4, after V lost 6 bases and J lost 5 bases. The CDR3 runs to 12 residues. Germline V lookup: CDR1 MNHNY, CDR2 SVGAGI (reference sequence).

This clonotype appeared a few times. This chain connects TRBV27 to TRBJ2-1; no clear D. V lost 8 bases, J lost 1 base, and 15 bases lay in between. Germline V gene lookup returns CDR1 MNHEY and CDR2 SMNVEV (reference sequence). The CDR3 covers 15 residues. The CDR3 coding sequence is TGTGCCAGCGGCGCAACGCTGCGGTCCTACAATGAGCAGTTCTTC. Amino acids: CASGATLRSYNEQFF.

This clonotype has only a few counts. This rearrangement joins TRBV5-6 to TRBJ1-5; D is undetermined. V shed 2 bases and J shed 0 bases, with 12 bases lying between them. The CDR3 has 16 amino acids. CDR1 and CDR2 (germline): SGHDT, YYEEEE. The CDR3 DNA is TGTGCCAGCAGCTTTTTCCGTGCCAATAGCAATCAGCCCCAGCATTTT. As protein: CASSFFRANSNQPQHF.

The chain uses TRBV6-1 and TRBJ1-2; weak D call: TRBD1 (6 bases). CDR1 is MNHNS and CDR2 is SASEGT in the germline V gene. This CDR3 has 13 amino acids. With 6 bases removed from V and 7 bases from J, the gap between germline ends came to 15 bases. The CDR3: CASRTTGQGGYTF. CDR3 nucleotides: TGTGCCAGCAGAACTACAGGGCAAGGTGGCTACACCTTC.

The chain links TRBV4-3 to TRBJ2-6; D is possibly TRBD1 (5 bases). The germline V gene has CDR1 LGHNA and CDR2 YSLEER. This CDR3 is 19 amino acids long. The ends were cut back, 4 bases at V and 1 base at J, with 20 bases in the middle. The DNA of the CDR3 is TGCGCCAGCAGCCCAGATCTGGGCAGGGCGATTTCTGGGGCCAACGTCCTGACTTTC. The encoded protein is CASSPDLGRAISGANVLTF.

This clonotype was counted at least ten times. The J gene is TRBJ2-1, the V gene TRBV13, with a tentative D call TRBD2 (6 bases). The germline CDR1 and CDR2 sequences are PRHDT and FYEKMQ (reference sequence). V was pared by 4 bases and J by 7 bases, with 23 bases between. The CDR3 spans 17 residues. The CDR3 DNA sequence: TGTGCCAGCAGCTCCACTATCAAGGCGGGGAGAGAGAATGAGCAGTTCTTC. The encoded protein is CASSSTIKAGRENEQFF.

This clonotype was detected once. The chain has TRBV15 and TRBJ2-5; D is perhaps TRBD1 (6 bases). The CDR3 runs 14 residues. Germline-derived CDR1 and CDR2 are LNHNV and YYDKDF (reference sequence). V lost 3 bases and J lost 2, with 10 bases in between. CDR3 DNA sequence: TGTGCCACCAGCAGCAACAGGGTTCAAGAGACCCAGTACTTC. Translating gives CATSSNRVQETQYF.

This clonotype has a handful of counts. V and J are TRBV3-1 and TRBJ2-3; D may be TRBD2 (6 bases). Germline V gene data show CDR1 as LGHDT and CDR2 as YNNKEL (reference sequence). The V end lost 0 bases, the J end lost 9 bases, and 7 bases lay between the germline ends. The CDR3 contains 12 residues. CDR3 in amino acids: CASSQEGRTQYF. CDR3 nucleotide sequence: TGTGCCAGCAGCCAAGAGGGGAGGACGCAGTATTTT.

This chain joins TRBV3-1 and TRBJ1-1; D remains unclear. Trimming removed 5 bases at V and 6 bases at J, with 7 bases between. Germline V gene data show CDR1 as LGHDT and CDR2 as YNNKEL (reference sequence). CDR3 length: 11 amino acids. The CDR3 spells CASSSEAEAFF. The CDR3 region has the DNA TGTGCCAGCAGCTCGGAAGCTGAAGCTTTCTTT.

The rearrangement uses TRBV6-2 or TRBV6-3 and TRBJ2-2; TRBD2 aligns across 11 bases. The CDR3 runs 19 residues. Per germline, CDR1 MNHEY and CDR2 SVGEGT. The V segment lost 0 bases and the J segment 5 bases; nucleotides outside the gene matches: 11. The CDR3 is CASSYSAFSGGARTGELFF. The CDR3 DNA reads TGTGCCAGCAGTTACTCGGCCTTTAGCGGGGGGGCCCGGACCGGGGAGCTGTTTTTT.

This clonotype occurred a few times. The chain uses TRBV20-1 and TRBJ2-3; the match to TRBD2 covers 10 bases. CDR1 is DFQATT and CDR2 is SNEGSKA in the germline V gene (reference sequence). Losses at the gene ends were 5 bases for V and 4 bases for J; bases not matched to a gene: 6. CDR3 length: 14 amino acids. The CDR3 is CSAQAGGPSDTQYF. CDR3 DNA sequence: TGCAGTGCTCAAGCGGGAGGGCCCTCAGATACGCAGTATTTT.